This T cell receptor beta chain was found in a study of shared clonotypes between healthy human individuals. Original handling: Filtering of immunoSEQ junctional sequences could not match full-length read filtering. Only in-frame clones appear in the TCRdb table, and some are missing; sequencing was by immunoSEQ multiplex PCR. V and J calls and clone size are as listed in that table; D and trimming were resolved from the DNA. Of millions of clones in the sample, approximately 94% were seen once. Positively selected for CCR7, the CD45RO-negative cells used as naive CD8 cells excluded terminally differentiated effector memory CD45RA+ cells. V was pared by 0 bases and J by 10 bases, with 19 bases of the junction left unmatched. The germline V gene encodes CDR1 LGHNA and CDR2 YNFKEQ. The CDR3 extends over 20 amino acids.

This chain uses TRBV4-2 with TRBJ1-6; 9 bases fit TRBD1. Material: naive CD8+ T cells sorted from blood. The source of this sequence is a man younger than 35 in good health. Here the CDR3 reads CASSQDPPNTLQGAGSPLHF. In DNA form, the CDR3 reads TGTGCCAGCAGCCAAGACCCTCCAAATACCCTACAGGGGGCAGGATCACCCCTCCACTTT.